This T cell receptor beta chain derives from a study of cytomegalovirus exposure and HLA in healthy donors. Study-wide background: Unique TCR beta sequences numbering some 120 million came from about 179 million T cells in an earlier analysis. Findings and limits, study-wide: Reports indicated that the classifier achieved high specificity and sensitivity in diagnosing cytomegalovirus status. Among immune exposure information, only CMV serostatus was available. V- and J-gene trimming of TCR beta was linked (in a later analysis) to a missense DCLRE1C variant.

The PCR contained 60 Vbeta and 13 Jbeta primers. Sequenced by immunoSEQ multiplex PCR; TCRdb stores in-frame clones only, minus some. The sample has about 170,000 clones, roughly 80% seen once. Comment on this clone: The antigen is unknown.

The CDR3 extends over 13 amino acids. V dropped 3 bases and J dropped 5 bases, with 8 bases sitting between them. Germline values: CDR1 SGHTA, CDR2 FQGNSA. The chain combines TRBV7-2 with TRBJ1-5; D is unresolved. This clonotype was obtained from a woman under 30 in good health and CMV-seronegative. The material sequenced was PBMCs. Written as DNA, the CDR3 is TGTGCCAGCAGCTTGGTCGGGGATCAGCCCCAGCATTTT. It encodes CASSLVGDQPQHF. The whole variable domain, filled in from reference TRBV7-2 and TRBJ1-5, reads GAGVSQSPSNKVTEKGKDVELRCDPISGHTALYWYRQSLGQGLEFLIYFQGNSAPDKSGLPSDRFSAERTGGSVSTLTIQRTQQEDSAVYLCASSLVGDQPQHFGDGTRLSIL.